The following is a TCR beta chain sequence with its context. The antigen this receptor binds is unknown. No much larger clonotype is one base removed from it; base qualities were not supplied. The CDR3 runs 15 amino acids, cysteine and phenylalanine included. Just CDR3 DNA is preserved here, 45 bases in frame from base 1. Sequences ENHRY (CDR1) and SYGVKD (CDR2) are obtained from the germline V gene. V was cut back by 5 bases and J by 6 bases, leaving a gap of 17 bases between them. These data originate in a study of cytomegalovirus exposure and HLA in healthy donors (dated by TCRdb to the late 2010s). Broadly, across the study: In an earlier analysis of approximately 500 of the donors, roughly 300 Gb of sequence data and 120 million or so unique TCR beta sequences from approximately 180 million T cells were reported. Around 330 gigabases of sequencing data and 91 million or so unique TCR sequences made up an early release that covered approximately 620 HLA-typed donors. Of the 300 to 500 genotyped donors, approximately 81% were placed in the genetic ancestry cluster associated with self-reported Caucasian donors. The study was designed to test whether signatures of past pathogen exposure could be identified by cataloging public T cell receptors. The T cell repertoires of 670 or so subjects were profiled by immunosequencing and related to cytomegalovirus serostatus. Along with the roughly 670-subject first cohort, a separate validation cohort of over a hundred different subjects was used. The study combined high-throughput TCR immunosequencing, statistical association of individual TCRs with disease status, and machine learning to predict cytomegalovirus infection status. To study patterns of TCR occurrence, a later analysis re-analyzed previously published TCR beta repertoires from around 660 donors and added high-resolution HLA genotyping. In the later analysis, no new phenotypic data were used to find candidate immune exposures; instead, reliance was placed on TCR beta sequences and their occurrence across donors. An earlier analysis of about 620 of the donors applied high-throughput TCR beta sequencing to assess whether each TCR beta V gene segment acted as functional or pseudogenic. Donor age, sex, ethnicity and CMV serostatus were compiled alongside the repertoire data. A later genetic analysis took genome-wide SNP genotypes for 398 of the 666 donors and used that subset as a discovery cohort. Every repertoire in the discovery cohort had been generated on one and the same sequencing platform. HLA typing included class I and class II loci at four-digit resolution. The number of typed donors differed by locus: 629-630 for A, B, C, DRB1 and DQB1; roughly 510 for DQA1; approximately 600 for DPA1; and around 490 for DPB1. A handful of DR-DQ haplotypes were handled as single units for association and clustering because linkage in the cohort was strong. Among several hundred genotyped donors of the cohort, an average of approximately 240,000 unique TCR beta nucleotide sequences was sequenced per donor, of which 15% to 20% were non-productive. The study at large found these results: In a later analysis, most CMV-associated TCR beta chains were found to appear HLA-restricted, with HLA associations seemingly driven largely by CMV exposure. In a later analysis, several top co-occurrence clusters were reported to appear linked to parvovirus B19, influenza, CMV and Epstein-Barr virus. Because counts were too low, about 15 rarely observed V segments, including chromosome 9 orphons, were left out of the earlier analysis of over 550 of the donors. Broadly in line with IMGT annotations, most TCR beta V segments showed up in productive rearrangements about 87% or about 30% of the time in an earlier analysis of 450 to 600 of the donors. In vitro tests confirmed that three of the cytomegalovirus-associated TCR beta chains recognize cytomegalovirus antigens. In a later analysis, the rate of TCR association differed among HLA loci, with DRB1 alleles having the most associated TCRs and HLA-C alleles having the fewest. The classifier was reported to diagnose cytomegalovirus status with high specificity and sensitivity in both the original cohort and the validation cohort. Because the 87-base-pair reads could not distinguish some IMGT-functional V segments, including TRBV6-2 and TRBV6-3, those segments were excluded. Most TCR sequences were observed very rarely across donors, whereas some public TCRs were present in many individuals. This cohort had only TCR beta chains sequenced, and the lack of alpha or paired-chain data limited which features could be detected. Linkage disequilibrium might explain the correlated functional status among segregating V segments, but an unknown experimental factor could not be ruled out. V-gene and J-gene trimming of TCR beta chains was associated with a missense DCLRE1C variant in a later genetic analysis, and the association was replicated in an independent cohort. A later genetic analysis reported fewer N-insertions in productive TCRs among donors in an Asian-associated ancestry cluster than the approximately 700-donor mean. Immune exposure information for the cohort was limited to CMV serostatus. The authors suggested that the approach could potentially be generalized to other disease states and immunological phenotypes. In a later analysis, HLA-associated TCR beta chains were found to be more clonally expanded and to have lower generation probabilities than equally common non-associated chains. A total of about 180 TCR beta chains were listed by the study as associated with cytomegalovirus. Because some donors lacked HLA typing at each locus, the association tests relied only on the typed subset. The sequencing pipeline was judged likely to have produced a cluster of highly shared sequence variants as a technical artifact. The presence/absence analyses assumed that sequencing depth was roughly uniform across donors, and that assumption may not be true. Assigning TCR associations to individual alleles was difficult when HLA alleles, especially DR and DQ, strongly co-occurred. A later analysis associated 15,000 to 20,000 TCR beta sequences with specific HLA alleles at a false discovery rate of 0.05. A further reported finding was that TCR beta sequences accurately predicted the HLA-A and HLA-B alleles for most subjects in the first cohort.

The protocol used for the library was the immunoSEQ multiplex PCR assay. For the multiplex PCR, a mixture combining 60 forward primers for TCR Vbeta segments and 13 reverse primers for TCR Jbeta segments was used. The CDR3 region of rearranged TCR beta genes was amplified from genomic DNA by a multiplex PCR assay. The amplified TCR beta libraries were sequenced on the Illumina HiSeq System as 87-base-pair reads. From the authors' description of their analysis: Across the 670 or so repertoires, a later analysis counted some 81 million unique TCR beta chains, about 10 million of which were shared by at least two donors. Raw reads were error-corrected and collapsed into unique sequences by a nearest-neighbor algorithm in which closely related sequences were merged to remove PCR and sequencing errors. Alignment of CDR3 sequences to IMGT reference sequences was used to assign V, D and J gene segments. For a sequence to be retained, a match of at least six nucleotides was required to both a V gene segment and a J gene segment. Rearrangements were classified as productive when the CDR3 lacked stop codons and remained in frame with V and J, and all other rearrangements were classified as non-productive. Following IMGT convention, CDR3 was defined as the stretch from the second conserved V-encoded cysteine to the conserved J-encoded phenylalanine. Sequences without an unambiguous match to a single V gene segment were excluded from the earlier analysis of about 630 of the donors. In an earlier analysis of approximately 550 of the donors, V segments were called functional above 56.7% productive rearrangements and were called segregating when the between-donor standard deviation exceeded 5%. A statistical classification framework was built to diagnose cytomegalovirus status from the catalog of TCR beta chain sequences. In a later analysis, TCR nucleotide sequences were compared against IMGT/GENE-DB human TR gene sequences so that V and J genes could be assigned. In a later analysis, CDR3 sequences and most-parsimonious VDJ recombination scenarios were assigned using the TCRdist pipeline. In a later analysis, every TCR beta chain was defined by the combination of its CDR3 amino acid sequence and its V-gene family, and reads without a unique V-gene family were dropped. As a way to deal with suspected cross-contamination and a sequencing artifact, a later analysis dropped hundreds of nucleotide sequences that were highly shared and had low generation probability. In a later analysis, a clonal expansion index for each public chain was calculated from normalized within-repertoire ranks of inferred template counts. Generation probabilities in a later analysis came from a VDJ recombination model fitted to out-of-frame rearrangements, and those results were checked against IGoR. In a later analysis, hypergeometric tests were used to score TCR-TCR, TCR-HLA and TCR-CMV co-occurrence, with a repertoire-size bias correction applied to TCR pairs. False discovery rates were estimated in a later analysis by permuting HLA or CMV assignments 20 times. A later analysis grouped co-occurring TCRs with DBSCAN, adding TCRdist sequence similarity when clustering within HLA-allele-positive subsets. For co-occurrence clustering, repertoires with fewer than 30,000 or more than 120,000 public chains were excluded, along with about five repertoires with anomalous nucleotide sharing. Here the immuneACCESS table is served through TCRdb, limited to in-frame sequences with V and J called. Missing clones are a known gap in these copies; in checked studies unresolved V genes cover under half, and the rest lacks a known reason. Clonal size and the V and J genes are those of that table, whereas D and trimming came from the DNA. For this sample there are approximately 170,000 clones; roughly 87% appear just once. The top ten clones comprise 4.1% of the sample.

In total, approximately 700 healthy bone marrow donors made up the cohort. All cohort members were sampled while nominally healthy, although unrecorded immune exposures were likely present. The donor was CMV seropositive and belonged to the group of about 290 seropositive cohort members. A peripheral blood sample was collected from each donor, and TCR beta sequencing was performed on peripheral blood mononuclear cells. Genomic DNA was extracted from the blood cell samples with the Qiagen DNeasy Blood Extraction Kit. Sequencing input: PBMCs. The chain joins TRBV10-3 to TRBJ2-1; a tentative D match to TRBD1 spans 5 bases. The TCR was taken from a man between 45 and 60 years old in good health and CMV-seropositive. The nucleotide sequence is TGTGCCATCAGTTCCCCAGGGTCCATCGGCAATGAGCAGTTCTTC. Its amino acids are CAISSPGSIGNEQFF.